This section outlines one TCR beta chain sequence together with its context. The CDR3 has 16 residues. The germline CDR1 and CDR2 sequences are MNHEY and SMNVEV (reference sequence). Trimming at V came to 7 bases and at J to 7 bases, leaving 19 bases not matched to a gene. This table comes from immunoSEQ multiplex PCR, and its TCRdb copy is limited to in-frame clones, with some not included. This table has 65,000 to 85,000 clones, 96% appearing once. This sample was taken from a study of technical replicates of blood from several donors. Sequencing used T cells isolated from PBMCs. The TCR sequence derives from a human donor in good health. This chain connects TRBV27 to TRBJ2-7; 7 bases are a match to TRBD2. CDR3 in DNA: TGTGCCAGCACCCGGTTTGGTAGCGGGTATCTTTGGGAGCAGTACTTC. Protein sequence: CASTRFGSGYLWEQYF.